These 12 T cell receptor beta chains share one sample of origin, sequenced in a study of blood T cell repertoires in COVID-19. TCRdb's copy holds only in-frame clones and misses some; the assay was immunoSEQ multiplex PCR. This sample has about 240,000 clones, with roughly 85% found just once. Sample: peripheral blood. These receptors all come from a woman aged 18-29 years with acute or convalescent COVID-19.

Turning to this clone: The junction differs from germline at one of its ends, possibly a read error. J is TRBJ2-7 and V is TRBV7-7, with 12 bases fitting TRBD2. Germline loops: CDR1 SSHAT, CDR2 FNYEAQ (reference sequence). The CDR3 spans 16 residues. The CDR3 spells CASSPTSGSPSYEQYF. The CDR3 nucleotides are TGTGCTAGCAGCCCGACTAGCGGGAGTCCCTCCTACGAGCAGTACTTC.

The J gene is TRBJ2-7, the V gene TRBV27, with 12 nucleotides matching TRBD2. The CDR3 contains 20 residues. Germline V gene sequence: CDR1 MNHEY, CDR2 SMNVEV (reference sequence). V gave up 10 bases and J gave up 3 bases; unmatched junction bases: 25. The CDR3 reads CATILRTSGKRAATNYEQYF. The CDR3 coding sequence is TGTGCCACCATACTCAGGACTAGCGGGAAACGTGCCGCGACTAACTACGAGCAGTACTTC.

The genes are TRBV5-6 and TRBJ1-1; the D gene is possibly TRBD1 (6 bases). The CDR3 is 16 amino acids. The V end was cut by 2 bases, the J end by 0 bases, with 14 bases between. Germline V lookup: CDR1 SGHDT, CDR2 YYEEEE. This CDR3 reads CASSFRGSSMNTEAFF. CDR3 nucleotides: TGTGCCAGCAGCTTTAGGGGGAGTTCAATGAACACTGAAGCTTTCTTT.

V gene TRBV2 combines with J gene TRBJ2-7; 7 bases map to TRBD1. Unmatched junction bases numbered 5, after V lost 6 bases and J lost 6 bases. Germline V CDR1 and CDR2: SNHLY, FYNNEI. This CDR3 has 12 residues. Here the CDR3 reads CASRLQGSEQYF. In DNA form, the CDR3 reads TGTGCCAGCAGATTACAGGGGTCCGAGCAGTACTTC. The variable domain in full, completed from reference TRBV2 and TRBJ2-7, reads EPEVTQTPSHQVTQMGQEVILRCVPISNHLYFYWYRQILGQKVEFLVSFYNNEISEKSEIFDDQFSVERPDGSNFTLKIRSTKLEDSAMYFCASRLQGSEQYFGPGTRLTVT.

For this clone: In the same sample, other DNA sequences code for this CDR3. V gene TRBV4-3 combines with J gene TRBJ2-7; TRBD2 matches 8 bases. The CDR3 contains 13 residues. Germline loops: CDR1 LGHNA, CDR2 YSLEER. Trimming cost V 4 bases and J 3 bases; bases outside gene matches: 2. CDR3 nucleotide sequence: TGCGCCAGCAGCCGCACTAGCGGCTACGAGCAGTACTTC. Its protein is CASSRTSGYEQYF.

This chain connects TRBV29-1 to TRBJ2-1; 8 nucleotides align to TRBD2. J gave up 15 bases and V 4 bases, and 8 bases lay outside the gene matches. The CDR3 length is 11 residues. Germline V gene data show CDR1 as SQVTM and CDR2 as ANQGSEA. For the CDR3, the DNA is TGCAGCGTTGTAATCCAGCGGGAGTTGTTCTTC. This gives the protein CSVVIQRELFF.

The chain joins TRBV18 to TRBJ1-1; D is ambiguous. The V end was cut by 3 bases, the J end by 1 base, with 9 bases between. From germline, CDR1 is KGHSH and CDR2 LQKENI. The CDR3 length is 14 residues. CDR3: CASSPSVGNTEAFF. CDR3 nucleotide sequence: TGTGCCAGCTCACCGTCGGTTGGGAACACTGAAGCTTTCTTT.

V and J are TRBV19 and TRBJ2-4; 9 nucleotides agree with TRBD2. This CDR3 has 18 residues. Germline V gene lookup returns CDR1 LNHDA and CDR2 SQIVND (reference sequence). V lost 3 bases, J lost 0 bases, and 9 bases stayed unmatched. CDR3 sequence (DNA): TGTGCCAGTAGTATTGGGACTAGCAATACGCTAGCCAAAAACATTCAGTACTTC. This sequence encodes CASSIGTSNTLAKNIQYF.

In its sample, this clone was seen once. The chain couples TRBV19 to TRBJ2-1; D is ambiguous. Looked up from germline, CDR1 is LNHDA and CDR2 is SQIVND (reference sequence). The CDR3 runs to 17 residues. V shed 0 bases and J shed 0 bases, with 12 bases lying between them. CDR3 amino acids: CASSIDARRISYNEQFF. CDR3 coding DNA: TGTGCCAGTAGTATAGATGCTAGAAGGATCTCCTACAATGAGCAGTTCTTC.

The table lists this clone with a few counts. The chain joins TRBV28 to TRBJ1-1, with 9 bases that match TRBD1. Trimming at V came to 5 bases and at J to 0 bases, leaving 13 bases not matched to a gene. This CDR3 has 18 amino acids. Per the germline V gene, CDR1 is MDHEN and CDR2 is SYDVKM. Written as DNA, the CDR3 is TGTGCCAGCAGTCCATTGGGACAGGGTGGGAGCATGAACACTGAAGCTTTCTTT. Amino acid sequence: CASSPLGQGGSMNTEAFF.

The rearrangement joins TRBV9 to TRBJ2-3; 10 bases are shared with TRBD2. Germline trimming cut 0 bases from V and 5 bases from J; bases unmatched to any gene: 6. Germline V lookup: CDR1 SGDLS, CDR2 YYNGEE. There are 16 residues in the CDR3. CDR3 coding DNA: TGTGCCAGCAGCGTAGGCCCCCTAGCGGGAGTAGATACGCAGTATTTT. Translating it yields CASSVGPLAGVDTQYF. The full variable domain, completed using reference TRBV9 and TRBJ2-3, is DSGVTQTPKHLITATGQRVTLRCSPRSGDLSVYWYQQSLDQGLQFLIQYYNGEERAKGNILERFSAQQFPDLHSELNLSSLELGDSALYFCASSVGPLAGVDTQYFGPGTRLTVL.

Only a few counts were recorded for this clone. The chain combines TRBV19 with TRBJ2-2; D is possibly TRBD2 (6 bases). Germline assignment: CDR1 LNHDA and CDR2 SQIVND (reference sequence). This CDR3 spans 15 amino acids. V shed 4 bases and J shed 0 bases, with 9 bases lying between them. CDR3 nucleotide sequence: TGTGCCAGTAGTAGCGGGGCAACGAACACCGGGGAGCTGTTTTTT. Protein sequence: CASSSGATNTGELFF.